This is a list of T cell receptor beta chains from one sample in a study of blood T cell repertoires in COVID-19. Profiled with immunoSEQ multiplex PCR; TCRdb holds only in-frame clones, not every one. The data show approximately 120,000 clones, 85% to 90% seen once. The specimen sequenced was peripheral blood. These receptors were collected from a woman over 75 with acute or convalescent COVID-19. CDR3s include the opening cysteine and the closing phenylalanine or tryptophan. Each record gives: D gene, V gene, J gene, CDR3 length, clone size, CDR3 DNA, CDR3 protein. D genes are given only for firm matches. Expanded clones get a size class; other rows say once, few or many, or leave the size out.

d_gene: -; v_gene: TRBV7-2; j_gene: TRBJ1-1; len: 14; abundance: -; CDR3nt: TGTGCCAGCAGCTTAGAGAGGCGAGACACTGAAGCTTTCTTT; CDR3aa: CASSLERRDTEAFF
d_gene: -; v_gene: TRBV7-2; j_gene: TRBJ1-2; len: 15; abundance: -; CDR3nt: TGTGCCAGCATGCCGGTGATGGGCGCTAACTATGGCTACACCTTC; CDR3aa: CASMPVMGANYGYTF
d_gene: -; v_gene: TRBV18; j_gene: TRBJ2-2; len: 13; abundance: -; CDR3nt: TGTGCCAGCTCACCACAGGGGGCCGGGGAGCTGTTTTTT; CDR3aa: CASSPQGAGELFF
d_gene: TRBD1; v_gene: TRBV6-5; j_gene: TRBJ1-1; len: 15; abundance: -; CDR3nt: TGTGCCAGCAGCCTAATGGACAGGGGCGTATCTGAAGCTTTCTTT; CDR3aa: CASSLMDRGVSEAFF
d_gene: -; v_gene: TRBV9; j_gene: TRBJ1-6; len: 15; abundance: -; CDR3nt: TGTGCCAGCAGCGTAGCCTTGGACACTAATTCACCCCTCCACTTT; CDR3aa: CASSVALDTNSPLHF
d_gene: -; v_gene: TRBV27; j_gene: TRBJ2-3; len: 15; abundance: -; CDR3nt: TGTGCCAGCAGTTTAGGTCTGCCTCCAGCAGATACGCAGTATTTT; CDR3aa: CASSLGLPPADTQYF
d_gene: -; v_gene: TRBV19; j_gene: TRBJ1-1; len: 15; abundance: once; CDR3nt: TGTGCCAGTAGGATTTTTTCAGGTCCGAACACTGAAGCTTTCTTT; CDR3aa: CASRIFSGPNTEAFF
d_gene: -; v_gene: TRBV19; j_gene: TRBJ1-1; len: 13; abundance: -; CDR3nt: TGTGCCAGTAGTTTCTCCTACAGAACTGAAGCTTTCTTT; CDR3aa: CASSFSYRTEAFF
d_gene: -; v_gene: TRBV2; j_gene: TRBJ2-4; len: 16; abundance: -; CDR3nt: TGTGCCAGCAGTGCACGCTCGGGGTTAGCCAAAAACATTCAGTACTTC; CDR3aa: CASSARSGLAKNIQYF
d_gene: TRBD1; v_gene: TRBV5-4; j_gene: TRBJ2-5; len: 14; abundance: -; CDR3nt: TGTGCCAGCAGCACAGGGACAGGGAAAGAGACCCAGTACTTC; CDR3aa: CASSTGTGKETQYF
d_gene: TRBD2; v_gene: TRBV19; j_gene: TRBJ2-1; len: 16; abundance: -; CDR3nt: TGTGCCAGTAGTATTTTTAGCGGGAGCTCCTACAATGAGCAGTTCTTC; CDR3aa: CASSIFSGSSYNEQFF
d_gene: -; v_gene: TRBV9; j_gene: TRBJ2-2; len: 15; abundance: -; CDR3nt: TGTGCCAGCAGCCTCCGGCGGGGTGGCACCGGGGAGCTGTTTTTT; CDR3aa: CASSLRRGGTGELFF
d_gene: -; v_gene: TRBV5-5; j_gene: TRBJ1-1; len: 13; abundance: once; CDR3nt: TGTGCCAGCAGCTTCGGCGGGAACACTGAAGCTTTCTTT; CDR3aa: CASSFGGNTEAFF
d_gene: TRBD2; v_gene: TRBV28; j_gene: TRBJ2-3; len: 16; abundance: -; CDR3nt: TGTGCCAGCAGTTTGGGAGGGAATGTGGGCACAGATACGCAGTATTTT; CDR3aa: CASSLGGNVGTDTQYF
d_gene: -; v_gene: TRBV7-3; j_gene: TRBJ1-2; len: 12; abundance: -; CDR3nt: TGTGCCAGCAGCTTAACTCGCTATGGCTACACCTTC; CDR3aa: CASSLTRYGYTF
d_gene: -; v_gene: TRBV5-8; j_gene: TRBJ1-5; len: 12; abundance: once; CDR3nt: TGTGCCAGCAGGGAAACAGGGAAACCCCAGCATTTT; CDR3aa: CASRETGKPQHF
d_gene: -; v_gene: TRBV2; j_gene: TRBJ1-5; len: 15; abundance: -; CDR3nt: TGTGCCAGCAGTGCTCTTGTCCTTAGCAATCAGCCCCAGCATTTT; CDR3aa: CASSALVLSNQPQHF
d_gene: -; v_gene: TRBV5-1; j_gene: TRBJ1-6; len: 14; abundance: few; CDR3nt: TGCGCCAGCAGCTTGGCCCGGGGGAATTCACCCCTCCACTTT; CDR3aa: CASSLARGNSPLHF
d_gene: TRBD1; v_gene: TRBV7-3; j_gene: TRBJ2-1; len: 15; abundance: -; CDR3nt: TGTGCCAGCAGCTCCCAGGGGGCTTCCTACAATGAGCAGTTCTTC; CDR3aa: CASSSQGASYNEQFF
d_gene: TRBD2; v_gene: TRBV3-1/TRBV3-2; j_gene: TRBJ2-3; len: 17; abundance: once; CDR3nt: TGTGCCAGCAGCCAACTTTTTAGCGGGGGGTTTTCAGATACGCAGTATTTT; CDR3aa: CASSQLFSGGFSDTQYF
d_gene: -; v_gene: TRBV7-9; j_gene: TRBJ2-7; len: 14; abundance: -; CDR3nt: TGTGCCAGCAGCTCCTACACCCGCGGGTACGAGCAGTACTTC; CDR3aa: CASSSYTRGYEQYF
d_gene: TRBD1; v_gene: TRBV2; j_gene: TRBJ1-4; len: 14; abundance: -; CDR3nt: TGTGCCAGCACAACGACAGGGGGTTTTGAAAAACTGTTTTTT; CDR3aa: CASTTTGGFEKLFF